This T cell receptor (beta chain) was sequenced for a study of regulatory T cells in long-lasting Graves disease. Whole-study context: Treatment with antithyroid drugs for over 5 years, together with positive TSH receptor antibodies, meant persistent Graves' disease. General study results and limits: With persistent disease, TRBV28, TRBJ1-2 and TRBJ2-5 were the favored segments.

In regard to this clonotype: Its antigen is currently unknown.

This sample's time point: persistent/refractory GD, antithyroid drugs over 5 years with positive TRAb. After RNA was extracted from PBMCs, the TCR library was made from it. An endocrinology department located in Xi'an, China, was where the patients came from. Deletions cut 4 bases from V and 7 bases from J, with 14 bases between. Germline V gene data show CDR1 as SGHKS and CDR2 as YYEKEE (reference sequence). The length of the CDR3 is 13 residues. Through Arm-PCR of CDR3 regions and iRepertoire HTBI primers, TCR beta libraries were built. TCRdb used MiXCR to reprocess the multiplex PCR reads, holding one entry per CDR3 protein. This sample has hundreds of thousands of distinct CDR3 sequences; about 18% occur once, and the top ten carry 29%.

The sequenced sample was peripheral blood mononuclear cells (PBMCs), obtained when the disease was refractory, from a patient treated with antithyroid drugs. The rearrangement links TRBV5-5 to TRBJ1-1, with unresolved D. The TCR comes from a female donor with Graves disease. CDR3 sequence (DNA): TGTGCCAGCAGCCGAGGGTTTGGTGTTGAAGCTTTCTTT. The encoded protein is CASSRGFGVEAFF.